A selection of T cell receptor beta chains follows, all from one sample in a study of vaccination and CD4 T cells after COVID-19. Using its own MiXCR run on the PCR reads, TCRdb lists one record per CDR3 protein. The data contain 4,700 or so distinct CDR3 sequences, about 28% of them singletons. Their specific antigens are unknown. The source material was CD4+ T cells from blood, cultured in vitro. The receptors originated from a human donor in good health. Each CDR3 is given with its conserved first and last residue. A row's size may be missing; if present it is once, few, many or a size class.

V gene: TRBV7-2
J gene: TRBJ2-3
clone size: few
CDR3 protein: CASSLAVAGGLTSTDTQYF

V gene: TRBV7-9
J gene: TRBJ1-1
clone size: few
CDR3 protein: CASSPLWTGLVNTEAFF

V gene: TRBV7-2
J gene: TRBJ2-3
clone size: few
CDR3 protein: CASSLFSGTDTQYF

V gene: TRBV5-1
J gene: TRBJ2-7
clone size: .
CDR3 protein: CASSWTPSSPYEQYF

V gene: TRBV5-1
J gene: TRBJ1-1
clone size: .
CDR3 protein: CASSLPETGTEAFF

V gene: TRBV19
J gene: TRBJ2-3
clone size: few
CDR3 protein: CASSTSSGIPLSTDTQYF

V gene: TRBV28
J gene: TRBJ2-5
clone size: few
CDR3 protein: CASSPPGLRGETQYF

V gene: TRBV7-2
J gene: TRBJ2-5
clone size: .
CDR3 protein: CASSLAGSTGETQYF

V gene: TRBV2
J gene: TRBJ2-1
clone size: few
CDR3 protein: CASATYNEQFF

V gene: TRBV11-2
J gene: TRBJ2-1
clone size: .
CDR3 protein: CASSSGQGIWGGNEQFF

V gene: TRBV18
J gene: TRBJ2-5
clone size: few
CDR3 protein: CASSLQFQETQYF

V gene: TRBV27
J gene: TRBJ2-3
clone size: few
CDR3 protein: CASRTEDTDTQYF

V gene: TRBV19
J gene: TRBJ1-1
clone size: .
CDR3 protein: CASTTPLPANQAFF

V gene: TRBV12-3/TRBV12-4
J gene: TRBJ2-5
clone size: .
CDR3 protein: CASGEVQETQYF

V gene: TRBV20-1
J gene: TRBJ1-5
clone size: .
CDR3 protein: CSARPQGLDQPQHF

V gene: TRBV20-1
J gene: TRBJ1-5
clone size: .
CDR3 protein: CSARDPTGNQPQHF

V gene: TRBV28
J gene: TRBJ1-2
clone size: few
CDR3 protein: CASSPPPGHSYGYTF

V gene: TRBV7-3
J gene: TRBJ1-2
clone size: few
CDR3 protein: CASSLNFGAGGYTF

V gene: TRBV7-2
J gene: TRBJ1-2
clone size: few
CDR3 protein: CASSPQANYGYTF

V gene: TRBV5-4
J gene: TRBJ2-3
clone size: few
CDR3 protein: CASSQGLAGADTQYF

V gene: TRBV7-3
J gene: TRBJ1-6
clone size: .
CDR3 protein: CASSLFATYNSPLHF

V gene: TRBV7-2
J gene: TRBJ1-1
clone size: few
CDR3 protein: CASSLGTGIPSETEAFF

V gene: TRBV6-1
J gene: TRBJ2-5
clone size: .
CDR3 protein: CAINPGGQETQYF

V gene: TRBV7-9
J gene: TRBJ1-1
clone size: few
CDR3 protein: CAPGAVNTEAFF

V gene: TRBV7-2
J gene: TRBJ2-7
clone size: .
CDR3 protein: CASSRDPSSYEQYF

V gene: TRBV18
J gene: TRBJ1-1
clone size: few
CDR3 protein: CASSPLRDTEAFF

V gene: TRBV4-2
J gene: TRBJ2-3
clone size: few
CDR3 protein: CASSPQNLAGVGDTQYF

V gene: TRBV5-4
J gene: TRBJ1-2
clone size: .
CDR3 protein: CASRTATGEPVGYTF

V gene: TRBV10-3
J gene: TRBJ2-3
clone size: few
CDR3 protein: CAIRESGPGNTQYF

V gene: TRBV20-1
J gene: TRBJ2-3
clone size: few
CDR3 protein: CSAHYSASTDTQYF

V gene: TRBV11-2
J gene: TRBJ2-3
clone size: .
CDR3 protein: CASSKEGWRGPQYF

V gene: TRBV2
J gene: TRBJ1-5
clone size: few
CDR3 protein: CASSEELPGLNQPQHF

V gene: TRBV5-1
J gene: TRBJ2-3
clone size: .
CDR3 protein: CASSLASGTDTQYF

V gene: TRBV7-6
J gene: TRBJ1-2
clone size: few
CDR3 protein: CASSLAPAPNYGYTF

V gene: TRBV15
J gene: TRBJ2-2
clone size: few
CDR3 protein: CATSRDLGGAHTGELFF

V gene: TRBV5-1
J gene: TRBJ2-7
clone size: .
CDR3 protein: CASSVAGGPYEQYF

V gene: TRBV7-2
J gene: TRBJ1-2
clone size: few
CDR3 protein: CASSYGPAGGTF

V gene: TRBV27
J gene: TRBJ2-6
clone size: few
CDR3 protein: CASSYRTTGTGANVLTF

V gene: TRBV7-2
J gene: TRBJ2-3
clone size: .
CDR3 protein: CASSLTAWGGSDTQYF

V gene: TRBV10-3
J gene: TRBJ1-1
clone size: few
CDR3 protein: CAISETGRNEAFF

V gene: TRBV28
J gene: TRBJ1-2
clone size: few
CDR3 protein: CASRTGGQGYTF

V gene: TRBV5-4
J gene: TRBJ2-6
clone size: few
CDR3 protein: CASRMDSHSGANVLTF

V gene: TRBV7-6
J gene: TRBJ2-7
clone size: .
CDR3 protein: CASSPQQANEQYF

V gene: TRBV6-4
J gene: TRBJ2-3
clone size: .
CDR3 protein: CASSDAGPDTQYF

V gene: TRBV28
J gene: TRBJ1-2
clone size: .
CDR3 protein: CASSLQTGGYTF

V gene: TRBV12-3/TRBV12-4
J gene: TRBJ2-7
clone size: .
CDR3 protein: CASSLGQGNYEQYF

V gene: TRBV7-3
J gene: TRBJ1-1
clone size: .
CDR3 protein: CASSLYLNTEAFF

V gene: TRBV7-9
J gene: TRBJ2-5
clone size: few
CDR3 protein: CASSPAGTGVETQYF

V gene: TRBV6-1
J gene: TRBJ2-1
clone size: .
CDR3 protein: CASSGGGGWEQFF

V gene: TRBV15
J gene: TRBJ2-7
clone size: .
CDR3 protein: CATSRDRDRRGRGQYF

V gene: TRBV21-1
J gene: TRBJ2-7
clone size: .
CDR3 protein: CASSGVFRTDYEQYF

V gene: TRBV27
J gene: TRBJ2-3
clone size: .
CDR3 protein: CASSLTGGTSVTDTQYF

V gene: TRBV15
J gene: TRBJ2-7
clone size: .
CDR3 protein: CATSRGQESSYEQYF

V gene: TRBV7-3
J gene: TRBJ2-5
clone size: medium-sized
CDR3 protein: CASSLGGWETQYF